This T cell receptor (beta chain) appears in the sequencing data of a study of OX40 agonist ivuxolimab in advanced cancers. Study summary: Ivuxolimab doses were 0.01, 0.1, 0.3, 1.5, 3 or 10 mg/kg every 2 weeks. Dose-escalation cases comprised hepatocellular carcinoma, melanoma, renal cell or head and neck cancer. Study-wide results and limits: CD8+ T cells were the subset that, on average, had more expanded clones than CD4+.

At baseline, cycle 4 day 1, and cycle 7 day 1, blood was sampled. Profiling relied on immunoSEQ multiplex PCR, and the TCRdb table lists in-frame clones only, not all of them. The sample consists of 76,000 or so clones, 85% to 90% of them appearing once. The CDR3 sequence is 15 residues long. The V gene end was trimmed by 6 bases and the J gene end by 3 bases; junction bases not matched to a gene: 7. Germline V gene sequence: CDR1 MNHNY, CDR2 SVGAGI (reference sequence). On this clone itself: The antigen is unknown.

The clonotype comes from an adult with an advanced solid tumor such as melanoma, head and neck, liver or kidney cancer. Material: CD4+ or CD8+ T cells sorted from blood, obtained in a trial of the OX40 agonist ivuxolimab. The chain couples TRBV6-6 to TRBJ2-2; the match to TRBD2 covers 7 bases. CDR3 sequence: CASREGLGYTGELFF. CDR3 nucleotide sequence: TGTGCCAGCAGGGAAGGACTAGGATACACCGGGGAGCTGTTTTTT.